This TCR beta chain was sequenced for a study of metastatic and nonmetastatic thyroid tumors. Study in general: Across peripheral blood and tumor or nodule tissue samples taken from malignant and benign thyroid patients, the repertoires were compared with one another.

Not a single patient had been given any form of treatment at any point before undergoing thyroid surgery. This clone has only a few counts. This sequence may be a read error, since a much larger clone differs from it by one base. The identical CDR3 is also encoded by other nucleotide sequences in the sample. How the authors handled the data: Built for papillary thyroid cancer, a distant-metastasis classifier drew on CDR3 differences across clinicopathological groups. TCRdb recomputed clones from the PCR reads via MiXCR. Clone size and V and J calls follow TCRdb, not the original study. The profile covers some 38,000 clones, with approximately 13% appearing a single time and roughly 9.5% taken by the ten largest. CDR1 is MDHEN and CDR2 is SYDVKM in the germline V gene. The CDR3 contains 12 residues.

The V and J genes are TRBV28 and TRBJ2-3, with D possibly matching TRBD2 (5 bases). The receptor comes from a female donor with papillary thyroid cancer or a benign thyroid nodule (not recorded which). Some clones in this sample may be carry-over from other donors' samples. Material: blood. The CDR3 region has the DNA TGTGCCAACAGTTTTGAGGGTAATACGCAGTATTTT. Its protein is CANSFEGNTQYF.